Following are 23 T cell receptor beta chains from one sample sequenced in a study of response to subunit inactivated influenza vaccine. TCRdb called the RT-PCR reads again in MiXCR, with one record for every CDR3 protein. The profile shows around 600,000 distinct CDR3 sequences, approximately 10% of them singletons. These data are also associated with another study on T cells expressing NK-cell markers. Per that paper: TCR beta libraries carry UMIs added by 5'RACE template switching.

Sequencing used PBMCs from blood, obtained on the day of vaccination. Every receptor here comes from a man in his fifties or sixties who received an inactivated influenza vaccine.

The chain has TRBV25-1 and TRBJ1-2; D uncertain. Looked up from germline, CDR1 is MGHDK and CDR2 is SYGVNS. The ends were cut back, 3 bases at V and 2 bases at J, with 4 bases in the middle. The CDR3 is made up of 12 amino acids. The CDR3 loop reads CASSEGNYGYTF. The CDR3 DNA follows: TGTGCCAGCAGTGAGGGCAACTATGGCTACACCTTC.

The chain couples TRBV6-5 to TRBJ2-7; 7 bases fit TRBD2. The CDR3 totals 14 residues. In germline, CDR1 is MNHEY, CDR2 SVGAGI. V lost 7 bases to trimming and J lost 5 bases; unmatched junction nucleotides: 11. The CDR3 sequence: CASTSWGGSNEQYF. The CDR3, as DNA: TGTGCCAGCACTTCCTGGGGCGGGAGCAACGAGCAGTACTTC.

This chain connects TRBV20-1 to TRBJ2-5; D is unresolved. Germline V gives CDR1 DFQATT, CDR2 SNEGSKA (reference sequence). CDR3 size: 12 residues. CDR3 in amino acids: CSRSEWSETQYF. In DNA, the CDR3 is TGCAGCCGAAGTGAATGGAGTGAGACCCAGTACTTC.

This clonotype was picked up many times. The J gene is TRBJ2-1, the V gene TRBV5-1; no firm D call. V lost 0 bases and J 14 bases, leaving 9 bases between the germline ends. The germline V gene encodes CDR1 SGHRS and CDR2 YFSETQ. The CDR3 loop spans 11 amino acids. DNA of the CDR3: TGCGCCAGCAGCTTGGGGGTGTTTAAGTTCTTC. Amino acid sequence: CASSLGVFKFF.

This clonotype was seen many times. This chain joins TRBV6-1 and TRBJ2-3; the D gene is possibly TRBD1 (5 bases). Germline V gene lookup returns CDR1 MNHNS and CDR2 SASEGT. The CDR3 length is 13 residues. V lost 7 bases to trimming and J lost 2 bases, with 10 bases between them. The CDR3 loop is CASIDRNTDTQYF. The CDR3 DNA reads TGTGCCAGCATAGACAGAAACACAGATACGCAGTATTTT.

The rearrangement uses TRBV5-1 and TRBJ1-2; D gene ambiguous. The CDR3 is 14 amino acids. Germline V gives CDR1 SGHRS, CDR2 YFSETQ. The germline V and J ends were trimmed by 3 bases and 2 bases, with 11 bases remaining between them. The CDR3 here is CASSSHGGNYGYTF. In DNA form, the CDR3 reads TGCGCCAGCAGCTCACACGGAGGCAACTATGGCTACACCTTC.

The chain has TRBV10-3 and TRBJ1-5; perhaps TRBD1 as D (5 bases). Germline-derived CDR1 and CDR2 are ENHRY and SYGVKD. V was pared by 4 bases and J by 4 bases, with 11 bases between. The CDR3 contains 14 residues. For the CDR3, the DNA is TGTGCCATCAGTGTAACGGCAGGGAATCAGCCCCAGCATTTT. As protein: CAISVTAGNQPQHF.

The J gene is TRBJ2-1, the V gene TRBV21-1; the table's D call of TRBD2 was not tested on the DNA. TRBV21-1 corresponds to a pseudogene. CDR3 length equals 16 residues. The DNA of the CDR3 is TGTGCCAGCAGCAATTCGCGGGGGGGCACCTACAATGAGCAGTTCTTC. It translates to CASSNSRGGTYNEQFF.

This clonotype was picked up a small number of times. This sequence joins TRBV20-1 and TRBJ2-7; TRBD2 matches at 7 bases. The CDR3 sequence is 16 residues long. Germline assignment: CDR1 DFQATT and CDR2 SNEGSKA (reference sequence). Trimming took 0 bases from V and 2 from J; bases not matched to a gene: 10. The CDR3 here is CSARDLGSGVTYEQYF. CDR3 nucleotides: TGCAGTGCTAGAGATCTAGGGAGCGGGGTAACCTACGAGCAGTACTTC.

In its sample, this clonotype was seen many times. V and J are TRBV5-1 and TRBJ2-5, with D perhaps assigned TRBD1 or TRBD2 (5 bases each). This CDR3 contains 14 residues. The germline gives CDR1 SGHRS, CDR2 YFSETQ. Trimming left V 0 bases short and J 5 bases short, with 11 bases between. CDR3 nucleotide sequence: TGCGCCAGCAGCTTGGACAGGCCGGGGGAGACCCAGTACTTC. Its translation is CASSLDRPGETQYF.

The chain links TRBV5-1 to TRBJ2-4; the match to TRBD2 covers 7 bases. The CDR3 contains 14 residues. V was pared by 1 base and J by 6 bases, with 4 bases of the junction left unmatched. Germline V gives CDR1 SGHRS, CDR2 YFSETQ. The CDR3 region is CASSLPGGGNIQYF. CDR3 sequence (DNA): TGCGCCAGCAGCTTGCCGGGGGGAGGAAACATTCAGTACTTC.

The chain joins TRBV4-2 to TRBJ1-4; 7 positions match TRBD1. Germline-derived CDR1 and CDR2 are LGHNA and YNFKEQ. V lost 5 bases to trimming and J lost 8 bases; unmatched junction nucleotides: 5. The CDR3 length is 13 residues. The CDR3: CASSRGRREKLFF. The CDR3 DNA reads TGTGCCAGCAGCAGGGGGCGTAGGGAAAAACTGTTTTTT.

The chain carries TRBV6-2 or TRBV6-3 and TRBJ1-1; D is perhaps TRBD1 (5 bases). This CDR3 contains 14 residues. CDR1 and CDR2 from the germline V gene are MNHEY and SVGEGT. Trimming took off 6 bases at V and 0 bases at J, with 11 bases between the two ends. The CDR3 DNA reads TGTGCCAGCAGCCTCAGGGTTGTGAACACTGAAGCTTTCTTT. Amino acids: CASSLRVVNTEAFF.

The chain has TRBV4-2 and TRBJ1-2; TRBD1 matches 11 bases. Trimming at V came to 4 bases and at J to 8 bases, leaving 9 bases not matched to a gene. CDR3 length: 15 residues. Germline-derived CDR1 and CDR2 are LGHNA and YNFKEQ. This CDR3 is CASSPAAGTGGGYTF. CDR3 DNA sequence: TGTGCCAGCAGCCCGGCCGCCGGGACAGGGGGAGGCTACACCTTC.

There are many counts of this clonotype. CDR3 amino acids: CASRPGGTGELFF. CDR3 nucleotide sequence: TGCGCCAGCAGACCGGGGGGGACCGGGGAGCTGTTTTTT. The rearrangement uses TRBV5-1 and TRBJ2-2; 8 bases align to TRBD2. This CDR3 comprises 13 residues. V lost 5 bases and J lost 5; bases outside the gene matches: 2. CDR1 and CDR2 from the germline V gene are SGHRS and YFSETQ.

The CDR3 DNA reads as TGCAGCGTTGCTCCCTCTGGGGGACTGAACACCGGGGAGCTGTTTTTT. Protein: CSVAPSGGLNTGELFF. The chain joins TRBV29-1 to TRBJ2-2, with D perhaps matching TRBD2 (6 bases). The CDR3 is 16 amino acids. The V gene lost 4 bases and the J gene lost 1 base, with 16 bases spanning the gap. Germline loops: CDR1 SQVTM, CDR2 ANQGSEA.

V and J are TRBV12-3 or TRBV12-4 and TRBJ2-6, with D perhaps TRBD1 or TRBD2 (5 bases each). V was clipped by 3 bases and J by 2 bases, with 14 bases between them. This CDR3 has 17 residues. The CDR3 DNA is TGTGCCAGCAGTTTCGGGGCCGCTACGCCTGGGGCCAACGTCCTGACTTTC. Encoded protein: CASSFGAATPGANVLTF.

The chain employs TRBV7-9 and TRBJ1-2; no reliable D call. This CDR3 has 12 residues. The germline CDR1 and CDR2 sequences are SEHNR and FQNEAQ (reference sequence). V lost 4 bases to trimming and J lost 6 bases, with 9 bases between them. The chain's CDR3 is CASSYLTDGYTF. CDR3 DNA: TGTGCCAGCAGCTACTTAACAGATGGCTACACCTTC.

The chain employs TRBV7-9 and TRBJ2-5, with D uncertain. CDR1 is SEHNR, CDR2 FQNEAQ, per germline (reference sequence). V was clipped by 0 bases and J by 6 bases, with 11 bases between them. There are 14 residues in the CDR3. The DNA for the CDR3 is TGTGCCAGCAGCTTAGCCCACCGCCCGAAGACCCAGTACTTC. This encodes CASSLAHRPKTQYF.

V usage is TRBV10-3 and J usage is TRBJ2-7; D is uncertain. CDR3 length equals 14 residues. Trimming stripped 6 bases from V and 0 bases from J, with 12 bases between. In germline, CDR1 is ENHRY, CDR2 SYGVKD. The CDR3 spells CAIRPTRSSYEQYF. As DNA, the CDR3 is TGTGCCATCAGACCGACACGTAGCTCCTACGAGCAGTACTTC.

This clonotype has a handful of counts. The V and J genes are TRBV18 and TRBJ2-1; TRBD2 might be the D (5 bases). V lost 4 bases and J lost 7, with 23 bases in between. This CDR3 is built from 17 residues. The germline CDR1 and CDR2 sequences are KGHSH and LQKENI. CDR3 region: CASSHMSLVLEANEQFF. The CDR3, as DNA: TGTGCCAGCTCACATATGTCACTAGTCCTAGAGGCTAATGAGCAGTTCTTC.

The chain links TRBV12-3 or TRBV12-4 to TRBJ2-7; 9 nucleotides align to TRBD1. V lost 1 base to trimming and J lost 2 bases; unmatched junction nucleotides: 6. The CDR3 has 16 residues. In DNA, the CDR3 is TGTGCCAGCAGTTTAGGGACAGGGGTACCTCCCTACGAGCAGTACTTC. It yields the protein CASSLGTGVPPYEQYF.

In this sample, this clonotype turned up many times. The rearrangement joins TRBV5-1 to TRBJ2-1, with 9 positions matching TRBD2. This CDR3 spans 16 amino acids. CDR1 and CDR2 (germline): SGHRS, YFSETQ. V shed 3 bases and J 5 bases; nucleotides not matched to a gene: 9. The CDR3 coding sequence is TGCGCCAGCAGCTCGTCGGCGGGGGGGCAAAACAATGAGCAGTTCTTC. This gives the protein CASSSSAGGQNNEQFF.